This T cell receptor (beta chain) comes out of a study of OX40 agonist ivuxolimab in advanced cancers. Study summary: With a range of roughly 23 to 85, age averaged about 58 years, and 65% to 90% were male. The eligibility criteria allowed prior anti-PD-1, anti-PD-L1 or anti-CTLA-4 therapy, and 40% had some.

Whole-study results and caveats: Clonal expansion was seen in CD4+ and CD8+ blood T cells by week 6 at 0.1 to 3.0 mg/kg.

V shed 4 bases and J shed 3 bases, with 9 bases lying between them. CDR1 and CDR2 (germline): MNHEY, SMNVEV (reference sequence). CDR3 length: 13 amino acids. Remarks on this clone: Its antigen is not known.

This table comes from immunoSEQ multiplex PCR, and its TCRdb copy is limited to in-frame clones, with some not included. The top ten hold more than 8.5% of the sample, which has about 73,000 clones, around 90% seen once. V gene TRBV27 combines with J gene TRBJ1-1; D call uncertain. The sequence came from an adult with an advanced solid tumor such as melanoma, head and neck, liver or kidney cancer. The specimen comprised CD4+ or CD8+ T cells sorted from blood, sampled in a trial of the OX40 agonist ivuxolimab. The CDR3 here is CASSWTVYTEAFF. DNA for the CDR3: TGTGCCAGCAGTTGGACGGTTTACACTGAAGCTTTCTTT.